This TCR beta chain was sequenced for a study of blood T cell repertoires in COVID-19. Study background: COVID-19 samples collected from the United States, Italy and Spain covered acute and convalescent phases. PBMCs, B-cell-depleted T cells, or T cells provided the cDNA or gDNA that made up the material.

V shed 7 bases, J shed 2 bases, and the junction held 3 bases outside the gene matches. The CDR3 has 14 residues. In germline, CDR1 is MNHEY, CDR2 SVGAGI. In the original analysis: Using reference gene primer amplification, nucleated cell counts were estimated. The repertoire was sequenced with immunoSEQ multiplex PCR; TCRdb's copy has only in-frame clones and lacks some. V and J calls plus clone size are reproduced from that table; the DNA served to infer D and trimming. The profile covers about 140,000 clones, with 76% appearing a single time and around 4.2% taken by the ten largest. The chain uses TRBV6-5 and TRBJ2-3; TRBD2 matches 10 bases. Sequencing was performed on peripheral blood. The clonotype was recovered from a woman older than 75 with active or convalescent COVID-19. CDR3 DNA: TGTGCCAGCAACGGACTAGCGGTCACAGATACGCAGTATTTT. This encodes CASNGLAVTDTQYF.